Listed below are T cell receptor beta chains from one sample, sequenced in a study of vaccination effects on CD4 cells after COVID-19. Their antigen targets remain unknown. The repertoire was sequenced with immunoSEQ multiplex PCR; TCRdb's copy has only in-frame clones and lacks some. The sample consists of roughly 46,000 clones, 65% to 75% of them appearing once. Source: CD4+ T cells from PBMCs cultured without peptide, taken after COVID-19 vaccination. These receptors all stem from a human donor who had a prior SARS-CoV-2 infection. The conserved cysteine and the conserved F or W are not part of the CDR3 here. The D gene is left open where the match is weak.

d_call v_call cdr3_aa
TRBD2 TRBV7-3 ASSTYGGSEYEQY
TRBD2 TRBV4-1 ASSHTGLAGVDEQF
TRBD2 TRBV24-1 ATSDPSGSVLRNEQF
TRBD1 TRBV15 ATSRDPTGGGGNTIY
NA TRBV30 ACKSRGPEAF
TRBD2 TRBV5-1 ASSSGLAAETQY
TRBD2 TRBV27 ASSLNSGLAGGEQF
NA TRBV29-1 SAAKGSDYGYT
NA TRBV4-1 ASSQEQLPLYGYT
TRBD1 TRBV7-9 ASSLTRTGRSNEQF
NA TRBV6-1 ASSEQGYNQPQH
NA TRBV7-9 ASSSTREVNQPQH
TRBD2 TRBV7-2 ASSLVGAGGEDTQY
NA TRBV7-2 ASSLTGALEQY
NA TRBV6-1 ASSEAPPGGGARGYT
TRBD1 TRBV7-2 ASSLAFRQGGGYT
NA TRBV7-9 ASSLAGGNQPQH
TRBD2 TRBV15 ATSRLLAGVTDTQY
NA TRBV2 ASKRIRDSQQF
TRBD2 TRBV5-1 ASSLALASGDYEQY
NA TRBV9 ASSRAISGQGGYT
NA TRBV4-2 ASSPQGTQQLAGYGYT
TRBD1 TRBV6-1 ASSDAAGQGAYEQY
NA TRBV19 ASSIAGQKVPRGYT